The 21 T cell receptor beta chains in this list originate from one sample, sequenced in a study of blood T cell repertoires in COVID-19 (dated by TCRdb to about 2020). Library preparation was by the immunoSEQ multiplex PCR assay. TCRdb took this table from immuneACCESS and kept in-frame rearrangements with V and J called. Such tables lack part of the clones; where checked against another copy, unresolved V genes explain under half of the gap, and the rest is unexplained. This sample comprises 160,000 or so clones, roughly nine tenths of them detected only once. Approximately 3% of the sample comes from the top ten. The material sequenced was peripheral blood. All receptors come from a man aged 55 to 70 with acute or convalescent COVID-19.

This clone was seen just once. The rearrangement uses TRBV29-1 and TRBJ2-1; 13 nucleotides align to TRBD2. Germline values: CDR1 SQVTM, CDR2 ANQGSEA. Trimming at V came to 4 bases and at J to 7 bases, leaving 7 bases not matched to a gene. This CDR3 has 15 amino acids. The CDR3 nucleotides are TGCAGCGTTGTTGGGACTAGCGGGATTTCAAATGAGCAGTTCTTC. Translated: CSVVGTSGISNEQFF.

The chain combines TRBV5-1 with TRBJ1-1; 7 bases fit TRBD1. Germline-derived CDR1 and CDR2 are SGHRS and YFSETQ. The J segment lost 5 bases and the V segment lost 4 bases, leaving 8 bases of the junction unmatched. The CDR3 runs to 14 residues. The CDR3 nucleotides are TGCGCCAGCAGCCTGGGGACAGATGGGACTGAAGCTTTCTTT. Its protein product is CASSLGTDGTEAFF. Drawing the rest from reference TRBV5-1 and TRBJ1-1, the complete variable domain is KAGVTQTPRYLIKTRGQQVTLSCSPISGHRSVSWYQQTPGQGLQFLFEYFSETQRNKGNFPGRFSGRQFSNSRSEMNVSTLELGDSALYLCASSLGTDGTEAFFGQGTRLTVV.

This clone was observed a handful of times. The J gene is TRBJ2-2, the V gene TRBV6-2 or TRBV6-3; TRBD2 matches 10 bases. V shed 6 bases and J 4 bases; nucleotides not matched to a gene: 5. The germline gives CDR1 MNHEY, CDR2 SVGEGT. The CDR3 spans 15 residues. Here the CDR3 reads CASSLAGGITGELFF. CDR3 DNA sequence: TGTGCCAGCAGCTTAGCGGGGGGAATCACCGGGGAGCTGTTTTTT.

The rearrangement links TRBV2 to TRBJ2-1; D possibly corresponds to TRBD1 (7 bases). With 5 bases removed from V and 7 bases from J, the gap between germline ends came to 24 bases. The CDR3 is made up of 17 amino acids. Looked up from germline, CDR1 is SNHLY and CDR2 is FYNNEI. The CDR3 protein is CASSQGGTSPIGNEQFF. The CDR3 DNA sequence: TGTGCCAGCAGTCAAGGGGGCACTAGCCCCATTGGGAATGAGCAGTTCTTC.

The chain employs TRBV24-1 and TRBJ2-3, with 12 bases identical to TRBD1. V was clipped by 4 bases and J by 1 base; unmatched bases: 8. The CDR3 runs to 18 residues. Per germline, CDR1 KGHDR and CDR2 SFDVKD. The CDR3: CATSDTGTGGRGTDTQYF. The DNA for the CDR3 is TGTGCCACCAGTGACACCGGGACAGGGGGCCGGGGCACAGATACGCAGTATTTT.

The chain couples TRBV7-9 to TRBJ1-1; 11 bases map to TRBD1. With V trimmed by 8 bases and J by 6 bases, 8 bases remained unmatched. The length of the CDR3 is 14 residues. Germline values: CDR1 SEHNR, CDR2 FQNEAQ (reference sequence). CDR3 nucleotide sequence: TGTGCCAGCCGGACAGGGGGCTTGGAGGCTGAAGCTTTCTTT. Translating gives CASRTGGLEAEAFF.

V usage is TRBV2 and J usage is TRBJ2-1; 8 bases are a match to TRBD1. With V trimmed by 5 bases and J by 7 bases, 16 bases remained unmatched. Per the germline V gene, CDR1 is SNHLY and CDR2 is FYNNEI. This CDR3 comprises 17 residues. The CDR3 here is CASSRIGKQGVRNEQFF. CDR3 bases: TGTGCCAGCAGTCGGATAGGGAAACAGGGGGTTAGGAATGAGCAGTTCTTC.

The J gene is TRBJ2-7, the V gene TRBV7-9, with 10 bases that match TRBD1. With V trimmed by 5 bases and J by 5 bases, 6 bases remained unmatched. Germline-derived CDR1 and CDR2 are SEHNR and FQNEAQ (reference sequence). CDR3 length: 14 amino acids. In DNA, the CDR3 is TGTGCCAGCAGCCCCGGACAGGGGGTCCACGAGCAGTACTTC. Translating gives CASSPGQGVHEQYF.

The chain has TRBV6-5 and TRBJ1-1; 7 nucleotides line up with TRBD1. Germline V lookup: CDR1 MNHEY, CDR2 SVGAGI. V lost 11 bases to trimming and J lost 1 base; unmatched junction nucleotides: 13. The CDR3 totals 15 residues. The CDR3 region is CAESGQELGNTEAFF. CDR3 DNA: TGTGCCGAGTCCGGACAGGAGTTGGGGAACACTGAAGCTTTCTTT.

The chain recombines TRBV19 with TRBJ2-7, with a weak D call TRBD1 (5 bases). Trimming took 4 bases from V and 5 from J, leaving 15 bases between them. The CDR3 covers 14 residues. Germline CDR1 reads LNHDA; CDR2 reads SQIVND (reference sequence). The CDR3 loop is CASSTGFIRDEQYF. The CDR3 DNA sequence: TGTGCCAGTAGTACAGGGTTTATTAGGGACGAGCAGTACTTC.

The chain's CDR3 is CASSVGVRGHRPGEQYF. CDR3 nucleotides: TGTGCCAGCAGCGTAGGCGTCCGGGGACACAGACCCGGCGAGCAGTACTTC. The V call is TRBV9, the J call TRBJ2-7; maybe TRBD1 (6 bases). The germline V and J ends were trimmed by 0 bases and 6 bases, with 22 bases remaining between them. The germline V gene has CDR1 SGDLS and CDR2 YYNGEE. The CDR3 has 17 amino acids.

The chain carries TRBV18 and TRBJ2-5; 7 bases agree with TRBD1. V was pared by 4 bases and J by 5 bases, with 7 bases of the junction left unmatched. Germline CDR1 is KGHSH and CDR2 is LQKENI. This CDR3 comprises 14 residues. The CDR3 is CASSHTGVGETQYF. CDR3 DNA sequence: TGTGCCAGCTCACACACAGGGGTCGGGGAGACCCAGTACTTC.

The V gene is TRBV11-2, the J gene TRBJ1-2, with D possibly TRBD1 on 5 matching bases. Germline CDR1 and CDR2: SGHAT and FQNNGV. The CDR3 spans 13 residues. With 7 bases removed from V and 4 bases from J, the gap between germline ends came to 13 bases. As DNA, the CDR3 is TGTGCCAGCATCGGGGGGGTACCCTATGGCTACACCTTC. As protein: CASIGGVPYGYTF.

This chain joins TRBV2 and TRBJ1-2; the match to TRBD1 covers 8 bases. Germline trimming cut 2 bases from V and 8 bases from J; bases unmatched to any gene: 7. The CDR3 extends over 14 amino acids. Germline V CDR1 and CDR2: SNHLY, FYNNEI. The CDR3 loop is CASSERQGNQGYTF. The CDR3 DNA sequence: TGTGCCAGCAGTGAAAGACAGGGGAATCAGGGCTACACCTTC.

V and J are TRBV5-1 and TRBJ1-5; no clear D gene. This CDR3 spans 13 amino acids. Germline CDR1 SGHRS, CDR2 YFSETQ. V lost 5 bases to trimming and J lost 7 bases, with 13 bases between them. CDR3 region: CASSLRVGQPQHF. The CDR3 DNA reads TGCGCCAGCAGTCTACGGGTTGGACAGCCCCAGCATTTT.

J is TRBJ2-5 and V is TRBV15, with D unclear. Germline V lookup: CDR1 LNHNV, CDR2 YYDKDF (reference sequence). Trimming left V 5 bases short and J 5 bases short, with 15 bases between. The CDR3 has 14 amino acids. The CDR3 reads CATSFRRGGETQYF. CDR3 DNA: TGTGCCACCAGCTTCCGGCGAGGCGGCGAGACCCAGTACTTC.

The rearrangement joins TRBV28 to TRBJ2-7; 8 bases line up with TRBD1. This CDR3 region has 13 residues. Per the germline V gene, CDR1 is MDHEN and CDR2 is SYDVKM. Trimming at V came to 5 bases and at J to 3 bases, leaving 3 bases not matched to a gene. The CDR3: CASSAGQVYEQYF. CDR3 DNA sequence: TGTGCCAGCAGTGCGGGACAGGTCTACGAGCAGTACTTC.

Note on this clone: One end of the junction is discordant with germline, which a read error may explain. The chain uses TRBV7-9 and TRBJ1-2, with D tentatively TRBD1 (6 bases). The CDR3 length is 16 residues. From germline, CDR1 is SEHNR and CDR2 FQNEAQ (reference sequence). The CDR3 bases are TGTGCCAGCAGCTTAGCGCTCTTCAGGGGTGGGGATGGCTACGCCTTC. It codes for CASSLALFRGGDGYAF.

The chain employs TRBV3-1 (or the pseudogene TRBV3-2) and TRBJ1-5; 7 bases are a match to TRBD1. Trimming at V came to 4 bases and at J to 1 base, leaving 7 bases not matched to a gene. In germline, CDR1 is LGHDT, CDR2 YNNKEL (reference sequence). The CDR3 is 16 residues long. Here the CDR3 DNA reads TGTGCCAGCAGCCGTGGGACAGCGGTAAGCAATCAGCCCCAGCATTTT. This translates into CASSRGTAVSNQPQHF.

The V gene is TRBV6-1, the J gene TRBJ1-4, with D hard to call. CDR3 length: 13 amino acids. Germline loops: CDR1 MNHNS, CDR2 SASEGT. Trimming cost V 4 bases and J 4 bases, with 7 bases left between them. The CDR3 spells CASSAQVNEKLFF. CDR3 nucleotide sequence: TGTGCCAGCAGTGCACAAGTTAATGAAAAACTGTTTTTT.

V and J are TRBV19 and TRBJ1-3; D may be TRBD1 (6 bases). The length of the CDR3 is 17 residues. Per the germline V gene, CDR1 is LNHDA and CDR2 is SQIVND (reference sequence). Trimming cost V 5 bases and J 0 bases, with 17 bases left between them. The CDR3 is CASSLGQLFLSGNTIYF. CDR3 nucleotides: TGTGCCAGTAGTCTCGGACAGCTATTTCTCTCTGGAAACACCATATATTTT.